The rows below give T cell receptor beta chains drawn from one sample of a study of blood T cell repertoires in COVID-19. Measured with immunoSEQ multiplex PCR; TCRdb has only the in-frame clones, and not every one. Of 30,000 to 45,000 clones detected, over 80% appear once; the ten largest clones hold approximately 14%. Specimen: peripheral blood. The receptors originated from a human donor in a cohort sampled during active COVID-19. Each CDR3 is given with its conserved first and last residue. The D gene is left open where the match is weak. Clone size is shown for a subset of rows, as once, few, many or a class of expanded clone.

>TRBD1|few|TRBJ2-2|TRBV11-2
TGTGCCAGCAGCTCAAGGACAGGGACCACCGGGGAGCTGTTTTTT
CASSSRTGTTGELFF
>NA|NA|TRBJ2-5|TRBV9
TGTGCCAGCAGCCCACGCTATGGGTCGCGGGAGACCCAGTACTTC
CASSPRYGSRETQYF
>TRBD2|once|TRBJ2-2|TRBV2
TGTGCCAGCAGGGGACTAGCGGGGGCCTCCGGGGAGCTGTTTTTT
CASRGLAGASGELFF
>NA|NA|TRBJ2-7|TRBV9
TGTGCCAGCAGCGTAGGATGGTCCTACTACGAGCAGTACTTC
CASSVGWSYYEQYF
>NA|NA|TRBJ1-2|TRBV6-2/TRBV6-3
TGTGCCAGCAGTTACTCGAGGACAGAGGCCTATGGCTACACCTTC
CASSYSRTEAYGYTF
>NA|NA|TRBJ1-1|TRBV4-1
TGCGCCAGCAGCCAAGATCCTTACGGGAACACTGAAGCTTTCTTT
CASSQDPYGNTEAFF
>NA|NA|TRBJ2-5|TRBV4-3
TGCGCCAGCAGCCAAGCGGCGGGGCCCCAAGAGACCCAGTACTTC
CASSQAAGPQETQYF
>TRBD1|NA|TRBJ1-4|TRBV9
TGTGCCAGCAGCAGGGACAGGGCGGATGAAAAACTGTTTTTT
CASSRDRADEKLFF
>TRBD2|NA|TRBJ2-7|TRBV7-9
TGTGCCAGCAGCTTAAGCGGGACGACTAACGAGCAGTACTTC
CASSLSGTTNEQYF
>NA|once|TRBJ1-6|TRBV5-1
TGCGCCAGCAATCCCGGAGCGGGTTATTCACCCCTCCACTTT
CASNPGAGYSPLHF
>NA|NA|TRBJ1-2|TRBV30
TGTGCCTGGAGTCCAGGGAACTATGGCTACACCTTC
CAWSPGNYGYTF
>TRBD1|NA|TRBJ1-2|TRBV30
TGTGCCTGGAGTCCAGGGGGCGATGGCTACACCTTC
CAWSPGGDGYTF
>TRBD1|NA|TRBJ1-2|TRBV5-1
TGCGCCAGCAGCTTCATACAGGGGGCGGAAGGCTACACCTTC
CASSFIQGAEGYTF
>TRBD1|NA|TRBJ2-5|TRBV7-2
TGTGCCAGCAGCTCCGAAGGGGCCCGGACAGGGGCGACCCAGTACTTC
CASSSEGARTGATQYF
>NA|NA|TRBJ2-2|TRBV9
TGTGCCAGCAGCGTGAGTTTCGCGAACACCGGGGAGCTGTTTTTT
CASSVSFANTGELFF
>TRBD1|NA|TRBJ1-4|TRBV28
TGTGCCAGCAGCACTCCGACAGGGGCTAATGAAAAACTGTTTTTT
CASSTPTGANEKLFF
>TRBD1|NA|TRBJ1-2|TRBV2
TGTGCCAGCAGGCCGGAGACAGGGTATGGCTACACCTTC
CASRPETGYGYTF
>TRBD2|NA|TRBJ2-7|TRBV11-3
TGTGCCAGCAGCTCTGCCTCGGGACTAGCATCCGTCGAGCAGTACTTC
CASSSASGLASVEQYF
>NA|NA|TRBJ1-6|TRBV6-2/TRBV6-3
TGTGCCAGCAGTCATATCGGAGGCGCACCCCTCCACTTT
CASSHIGGAPLHF
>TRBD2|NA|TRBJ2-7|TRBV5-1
TGCGCCAGCAGCTTGGCGACGGGGGGGCTCGCCTACGAGCAGTACTTC
CASSLATGGLAYEQYF
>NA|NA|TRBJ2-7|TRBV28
TGTGCCAGCAGTCTAAAGGGGGGGCGGGTGGAGCAGTACTTC
CASSLKGGRVEQYF
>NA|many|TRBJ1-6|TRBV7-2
TGTGCCAGCAGGGAGTCGGACTATAATTCACCCCTCCACTTT
CASRESDYNSPLHF
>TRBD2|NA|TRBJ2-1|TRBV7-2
TGTGCCAGCAGCTCCAAGGGACTATCCAATGAGCAGTTCTTC
CASSSKGLSNEQFF
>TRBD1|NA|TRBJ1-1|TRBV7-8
TGTGCCAGCAGTTGGGACAGGACGAACACTGAAGCTTTCTTT
CASSWDRTNTEAFF
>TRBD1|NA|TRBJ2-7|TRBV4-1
TGCGCCAGCAGCCGTAGGGACAGGGGGAACGAGCAGTACTTC
CASSRRDRGNEQYF
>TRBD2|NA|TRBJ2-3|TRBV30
TGTGCCTGGAGCCCGGCTAGCGGGCCCGATACGCAGTATTTT
CAWSPASGPDTQYF
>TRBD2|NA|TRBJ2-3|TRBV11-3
TGTGCCAGCACCCGCCGACTAGCGGGGGGGCGGAGGACAGATACGCAGTATTTT
CASTRRLAGGRRTDTQYF
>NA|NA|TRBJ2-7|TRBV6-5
TGTGCCAGCAGTTCCTACGACGAGCAGTACTTC
CASSSYDEQYF
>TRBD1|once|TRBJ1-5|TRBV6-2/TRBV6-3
TGTGCCAGCAGTACAGGGACAGGGTTGGGTCAGCCCCAGCATTTT
CASSTGTGLGQPQHF
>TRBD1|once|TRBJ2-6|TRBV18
TGTGCCAGCTCACCCCGGGACAGGGGCTCTGGGGCCAACGTCCTGACTTTC
CASSPRDRGSGANVLTF
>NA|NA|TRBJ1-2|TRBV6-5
TGTGCCACCTGGTTGACATCAGCTAACTATGGCTACACCTTC
CATWLTSANYGYTF
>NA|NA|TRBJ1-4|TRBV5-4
TGTGCCAGCAGCTCATTTGGGGGTTTGGAGGGAGAAAAACTGTTTTTT
CASSSFGGLEGEKLFF
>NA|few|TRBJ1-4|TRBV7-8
TGTGCCAGCAGCCAAGGACGCCAATGGAGGACTAATGAAAAACTGTTTTTT
CASSQGRQWRTNEKLFF
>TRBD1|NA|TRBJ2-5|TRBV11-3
TGTGCCAGCAGCTTAGATCCTCTAGACAGGGGGCTAAAGACCCAGTACTTC
CASSLDPLDRGLKTQYF
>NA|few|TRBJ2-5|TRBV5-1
TGCGCCAGCAGCCCGAATCTGCAGGGAGGAGAGACCCAGTACTTC
CASSPNLQGGETQYF